This T cell receptor (beta chain) is from a study of T-cell reconstitution after alpha-beta-depleted transplantation in children. This clonotype was seen ten or more times. Preparation of the TCRbeta library used unique molecular identifiers. In TCRdb, the PCR reads were re-called with MiXCR into one record per CDR3 protein. The table shows 250,000 to 300,000 distinct CDR3 sequences, with around 10% occurring only once. Germline V gene lookup returns CDR1 MDHEN and CDR2 SYDVKM. V shed 4 bases and J shed 8 bases, with 15 bases lying between them. The CDR3 has 14 amino acids. This chain joins TRBV28 and TRBJ2-1; no reliable D call. The origin of this receptor is a boy younger than two with acute myeloid leukemia, due to receive a stem cell transplant. The sample here was PBMCs, taken before TCRalphabeta/CD19-depleted stem cell transplant. The CDR3 DNA is TGTGCCAGCAGTTCGCCCCCCCTACGCGATGAGCAGTTCTTC. It encodes CASSSPPLRDEQFF. Full variable domain (remainder filled in from reference TRBV28 and TRBJ2-1): DVKVTQSSRYLVKRTGEKVFLECVQDMDHENMFWYRQDPGLGLRLIYFSYDVKMKEKGDIPEGYSVSREKKERFSLILESASTNQTSMYLCASSSPPLRDEQFFGPGTRLTVL.